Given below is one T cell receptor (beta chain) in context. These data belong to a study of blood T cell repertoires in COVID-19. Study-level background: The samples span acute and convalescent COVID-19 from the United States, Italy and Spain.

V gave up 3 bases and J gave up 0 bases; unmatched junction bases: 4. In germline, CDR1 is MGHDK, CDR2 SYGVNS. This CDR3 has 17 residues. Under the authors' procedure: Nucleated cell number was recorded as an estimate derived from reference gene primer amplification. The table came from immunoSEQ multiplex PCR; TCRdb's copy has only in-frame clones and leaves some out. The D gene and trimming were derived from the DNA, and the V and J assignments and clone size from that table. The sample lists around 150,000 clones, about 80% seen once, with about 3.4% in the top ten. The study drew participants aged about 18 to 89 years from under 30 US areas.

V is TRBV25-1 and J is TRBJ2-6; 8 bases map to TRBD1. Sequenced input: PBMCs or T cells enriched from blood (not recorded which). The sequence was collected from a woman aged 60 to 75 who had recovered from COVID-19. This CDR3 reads CASSETDRASGANVLTF. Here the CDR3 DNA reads TGTGCCAGCAGTGAGACGGACAGGGCCTCTGGGGCCAACGTCCTGACTTTC.